These 6 T cell receptor beta chains share one sample of origin, sequenced in a study of graft-versus-host responses after intestinal transplantation. Only in-frame clones appear in the TCRdb table, and some are missing; sequencing was by immunoSEQ multiplex PCR. The sample contains under 100,000 clones, 85% to 95% of which appear only once. Their antigens are not known. The material was unstimulated CD4+ T cells sorted from spleen or lymph node cells, obtained before transplant. These receptors originate from a human donor who was the organ donor for an intestinal transplant.

The gene calls are TRBV28 and TRBJ2-6; unclear D gene. V was cut by 2 bases and J by 2 bases, with 7 bases left in between. This CDR3 has 15 amino acids. Germline assignment: CDR1 MDHEN and CDR2 SYDVKM. The CDR3: CASSLVGTGANVLTF. The DNA of the CDR3 is TGTGCCAGCAGTTTAGTAGGGACTGGGGCCAACGTCCTGACTTTC.

The chain has TRBV19 and TRBJ2-6, with D perhaps matching TRBD1 (7 bases). V shed 9 bases and J shed 0 bases, with 27 bases lying between them. The length of the CDR3 is 20 residues. From germline, CDR1 is LNHDA and CDR2 SQIVND (reference sequence). The CDR3 sequence is CASTGVGMGRLFSGANVLTF. The CDR3 region has the DNA TGTGCCAGCACAGGGGTTGGCATGGGGAGGTTGTTCTCTGGGGCCAACGTCCTGACTTTC.

The chain is built from TRBV18 and TRBJ2-7, with 11 bases identical to TRBD1. V lost 3 bases to trimming and J lost 5 bases; unmatched junction nucleotides: 6. The germline gives CDR1 KGHSH, CDR2 LQKENI. The CDR3 has 15 residues. CDR3 in amino acids: CASSPGGQGADEQYF. The DNA of the CDR3 is TGTGCCAGCTCACCGGGAGGACAGGGGGCCGACGAGCAGTACTTC.

This clone was found once. The rearrangement links TRBV29-1 to TRBJ2-5; TRBD1 or TRBD2 may be the D gene (5 bases each). Germline loops: CDR1 SQVTM, CDR2 ANQGSEA. This CDR3 is 14 amino acids long. V lost 4 bases to trimming and J lost 4 bases, with 16 bases between them. The chain's CDR3 is CSVGLGRTRETQYF. As DNA, the CDR3 is TGCAGCGTTGGCCTGGGACGGACGAGAGAGACCCAGTACTTC.

The chain joins TRBV28 to TRBJ2-7; maybe TRBD2 (6 bases). The CDR3 length is 14 residues. CDR1 is MDHEN, CDR2 SYDVKM, per germline. The germline V and J ends were trimmed by 8 bases and 4 bases, with 18 bases remaining between them. The CDR3 DNA sequence: TGTGCCAGCGTCTCACCGGGGACTGATTACGAGCAGTACTTC. As protein: CASVSPGTDYEQYF.

This chain joins TRBV28 and TRBJ2-3, with D maybe TRBD1 (6 bases). The germline gives CDR1 MDHEN, CDR2 SYDVKM. V was trimmed by 6 bases and J by 4 bases, leaving 17 bases between them. The CDR3 spans 15 residues. The CDR3 is CASRARPGAADTQYF. The CDR3 DNA reads TGTGCCAGCAGAGCACGACCAGGGGCCGCAGATACGCAGTATTTT.